This note documents a single T cell receptor (beta chain) sequence. Its antigen is not known. TCRdb re-called the RT-PCR reads with MiXCR, one entry per CDR3 protein. Counted here are more than 400,000 distinct CDR3 sequences, approximately 11% occurring once; the ten biggest clones make up approximately 12%. This sample is part of a study of response to subunit inactivated influenza vaccine. Study outcomes and limitations: Authors suggested few new T cells are recruited by each seasonal influenza vaccination.

The germline V gene encodes CDR1 MDHEN and CDR2 SYDVKM. Trimming removed 1 base at V and 6 bases at J, with 6 bases between. This CDR3 region has 13 residues. The specimen was PBMCs from blood, collected roughly 46 days after vaccination. The chain uses TRBV28 and TRBJ2-2, with D hard to call. The TCR sequence derives from a man aged 50 to 59 who received an inactivated influenza vaccine. CDR3: CASSLLSPGELFF. CDR3 DNA: TGTGCCAGCAGTTTATTGTCCCCCGGGGAGCTGTTTTTT.